The 29 T cell receptor beta chains below were found in one sample sequenced in a study of blood T cells in healthy people across ages. Combining a sample-barcoded 5' primer with a J-beta primer mix, a second PCR ran for roughly 6 to 12 cycles. TCRdb re-called the 5' RACE reads through MiXCR, storing one row per CDR3 protein. The table records about 570,000 distinct CDR3 sequences, approximately 30% of them present only once. The specimen was blood. The receptors derive from a woman aged 70-85 years in good health.

This clonotype showed up just a few times. The genes are TRBV4-1 and TRBJ1-4; a weak D match, TRBD1 (5 bases). Germline lookup yields CDR1 MGHRA and CDR2 YSYEKL. Trimming pared 0 bases from V and 7 bases from J, leaving 15 bases between. There are 16 residues in the CDR3. The CDR3 loop is CASSQEPQGRSEKLFF. The CDR3 region has the DNA TGCGCCAGCAGCCAAGAGCCGCAGGGACGTTCTGAAAAACTGTTTTTT.

The genes are TRBV24-1 and TRBJ2-1; D tentatively fits TRBD1 or TRBD2 (5 bases each). Germline V CDR1 and CDR2: KGHDR, SFDVKD. This CDR3 contains 13 residues. The V end was cut by 9 bases, the J end by 2 bases, with 10 bases between. The CDR3 region has the DNA TGTGCCACCCAGGGAGAAGCCTACAATGAGCAGTTCTTC. Translation gives CATQGEAYNEQFF.

V is TRBV27 and J is TRBJ1-4, with 7 bases identical to TRBD1. V trimming: 6 bases; J trimming: 3 bases; junction bases outside the gene matches: 7. The germline V gene encodes CDR1 MNHEY and CDR2 SMNVEV (reference sequence). The CDR3 contains 15 residues. CDR3 DNA: TGTGCCAGCAGAACCTACAGGGGACCTAATGAAAAACTGTTTTTT. Translation: CASRTYRGPNEKLFF. Variable domain in full (rest from reference TRBV27 and TRBJ1-4): EAQVTQNPRYLITVTGKKLTVTCSQNMNHEYMSWYRQDPGLGLRQIYYSMNVEVTDKGDVPEGYKVSRKEKRNFPLILESPSPNQTSLYFCASRTYRGPNEKLFFGSGTQLSVL.

This clonotype was seen more than once but under ten times. V and J are TRBV7-8 and TRBJ1-4; perhaps TRBD1 as D (5 bases). The CDR3 covers 15 residues. Germline V gene sequence: CDR1 SGHVS, CDR2 FQNEAQ. The V and J ends lost 6 bases and 0 bases respectively, with 11 bases between them. CDR3: CASRRGGATNEKLFF. CDR3 nucleotide sequence: TGTGCCAGCAGGAGAGGAGGGGCAACTAATGAAAAACTGTTTTTT.

This CDR3 reads CASSLAESLSQETQYF. CDR3 DNA: TGTGCCAGCAGCTTAGCTGAATCTTTGAGCCAGGAGACCCAGTACTTC. The chain combines TRBV7-2 with TRBJ2-5; D gene unclear. The CDR3 is 16 residues long. The ends were cut back, 0 bases at V and 5 bases at J, with 16 bases in the middle. CDR1 SGHTA and CDR2 FQGNSA come from the germline V gene.

The genes are TRBV7-3 and TRBJ2-3; the D gene is possibly TRBD2 (6 bases). The germline gives CDR1 SGHTA, CDR2 FQGTGA. There are 16 residues in the CDR3. V gave up 5 bases and J gave up 2 bases, with 17 bases separating them. The DNA for the CDR3 is TGTGCCAGCAGCAACCAAGTCGGGAGAGCCACAGATACGCAGTATTTT. This codes for CASSNQVGRATDTQYF.

This chain connects TRBV15 to TRBJ2-7, with TRBD1 matching 8 bases. The CDR3 runs to 15 residues. Germline V gene lookup returns CDR1 LNHNV and CDR2 YYDKDF (reference sequence). J gave up 2 bases and V 1 base, and 4 bases lay outside the gene matches. CDR3 in DNA: TGTGCCACCAGCAGAGGTGGGACAGGAACCTACGAGCAGTACTTC. Protein: CATSRGGTGTYEQYF.

As to this clonotype: Because it lacks the conserved phenylalanine or tryptophan at the end, this CDR3 is likely a read error. This rearrangement joins TRBV19 to TRBJ2-2; possibly TRBD2 for D (6 bases). V lost 4 bases and J 2 bases, leaving 8 bases between the germline ends. The CDR3 covers 14 residues. Per the germline V gene, CDR1 is LNHDA and CDR2 is SQIVND (reference sequence). CDR3 sequence (DNA): TGTGCCAGTAGTAGGGACTTCAACACCGGGGAGCTGTTTCTT. Protein: CASSRDFNTGELFL.

This clonotype was seen more than once but under ten times. V and J are TRBV4-2 and TRBJ1-1; the D gene is possibly TRBD1 (6 bases). The CDR3 sequence is 15 residues long. V lost 4 bases and J lost 2, with 14 bases in between. From germline, CDR1 is LGHNA and CDR2 YNFKEQ. CDR3 sequence (DNA): TGTGCCAGCAGCCTTCTTCAGGGGCAAAACACTGAAGCTTTCTTT. Amino acids: CASSLLQGQNTEAFF.

This clonotype was recorded at least ten times. This chain connects TRBV7-9 to TRBJ1-1, with 9 bases aligning to TRBD1. V shed 5 bases, J shed 3 bases, and the junction held 10 bases outside the gene matches. The CDR3 is made up of 16 amino acids. In germline, CDR1 is SEHNR, CDR2 FQNEAQ (reference sequence). The CDR3 bases are TGTGCCAGCAGCCCGAGGACAGGGGCAAAGGACACTGAAGCTTTCTTT. Its translation: CASSPRTGAKDTEAFF.

The chain uses TRBV30 and TRBJ1-2, with 7 bases lining up with TRBD1. CDR3 length equals 12 residues. Per germline, CDR1 GTSNPN and CDR2 SVGIG (reference sequence). Trimming cost V 0 bases and J 8 bases; bases outside gene matches: 3. This CDR3 reads CAWSVRQGGYTF. In DNA form, the CDR3 reads TGTGCCTGGAGTGTACGACAGGGCGGCTACACCTTC.

This clonotype was seen a handful of times. The rearrangement joins TRBV6-2 or TRBV6-3 to TRBJ2-7, with 9 bases identical to TRBD2. The CDR3 loop spans 16 amino acids. The ends lost 0 bases at V and 7 bases at J; junction bases unmatched: 10. CDR1 MNHEY and CDR2 SVGEGT come from the germline V gene. CDR3: CASSYSRSGGRWEQYF. The CDR3 DNA reads TGTGCCAGCAGTTACTCGAGAAGCGGGGGGCGATGGGAGCAGTACTTC.

This clonotype has just one count. The chain recombines TRBV12-3 or TRBV12-4 with TRBJ2-1; either TRBD1 or TRBD2 may fit D (6 bases each). V gave up 2 bases and J gave up 8 bases, with 16 bases separating them. This CDR3 region has 15 residues. Written as DNA, the CDR3 is TGTGCCAGCAGTTTATTCGGGGGCGAAAGGGATGAGCAGTTCTTC. Its translation is CASSLFGGERDEQFF.

The J gene is TRBJ2-7, the V gene TRBV3-1, with D perhaps TRBD1 (5 bases). V was trimmed by 2 bases and J by 7 bases, leaving 9 bases between them. In germline, CDR1 is LGHDT, CDR2 YNNKEL (reference sequence). The length of the CDR3 is 12 residues. The CDR3: CASSQLKGEQYF. In DNA form, the CDR3 reads TGTGCCAGCAGCCAACTTAAGGGGGAGCAGTACTTC.

This clonotype was detected only a few times. The chain has TRBV5-1 and TRBJ2-2; possible D gene TRBD2, 6 bases. V was pared by 2 bases and J by 6 bases, with 14 bases between. CDR1 and CDR2 from the germline V gene are SGHRS and YFSETQ. The CDR3 runs 15 residues. CDR3 coding DNA: TGCGCCAGCAGCTTCGCGGGGAACGGCGCCGGGGAGCTGTTTTTT. Encoded protein: CASSFAGNGAGELFF.

CDR3 in amino acids: CSARPSDSEKLFF. Written as DNA, the CDR3 is TGCAGTGCTAGGCCCTCGGACAGTGAAAAACTGTTTTTT. V usage is TRBV20-1 and J usage is TRBJ1-4; D is possibly TRBD1 (6 bases). Between the trimmed V and J ends, which lost 3 bases and 7 bases, there was a span of 12 bases. There are 13 residues in the CDR3. Germline CDR1 reads DFQATT; CDR2 reads SNEGSKA (reference sequence).

This clonotype was recorded a few times. V and J are TRBV10-3 and TRBJ1-5; D is perhaps TRBD1 (5 bases). Germline CDR1 reads ENHRY; CDR2 reads SYGVKD. The CDR3 is 16 residues long. V was pared by 4 bases and J by 0 bases, with 13 bases between. CDR3 amino acids: CAISADRGDSNQPQHF. The CDR3 bases are TGTGCCATCAGTGCCGATCGGGGGGATAGCAATCAGCCCCAGCATTTT.

This clonotype has just a few counts. This chain uses TRBV5-1 with TRBJ1-4, with a tentative D call TRBD1 (5 bases). Trimming left V 9 bases short and J 7 bases short, with 22 bases between. The CDR3 totals 15 residues. Germline CDR1 reads SGHRS; CDR2 reads YFSETQ. CDR3 sequence (DNA): TGCGCCACCCAACCCCATGGGGGAGGTGGTGAAAAACTGTTTTTT. Translated, it gives CATQPHGGGGEKLFF. Together with reference TRBV5-1 and TRBJ1-4, the CDR3 gives the full variable domain: KAGVTQTPRYLIKTRGQQVTLSCSPISGHRSVSWYQQTPGQGLQFLFEYFSETQRNKGNFPGRFSGRQFSNSRSEMNVSTLELGDSALYLCATQPHGGGGEKLFFGSGTQLSVL.

This clonotype was observed a few times. A read error may produce the germline difference seen at one junction end. V usage is TRBV4-1 and J usage is TRBJ2-5; D is uncertain. Looked up from germline, CDR1 is MGHRA and CDR2 is YSYEKL. CDR3 size: 14 residues. CDR3 amino acids: CASSPWRYQETPYF. The CDR3 bases are TGCGCCAGCAGCCCCTGGCGGTACCAAGAGACCCCGTACTTC.

This clonotype was observed a few times. The chain uses TRBV7-3 and TRBJ2-1; D possibly uses TRBD1 or TRBD2 (6 bases each). The CDR3 contains 14 residues. Trimming took 1 base from V and 10 from J, leaving 14 bases between them. Looked up from germline, CDR1 is SGHTA and CDR2 is FQGTGA. CDR3 DNA sequence: TGTGCCAGCAGCTTAAAGGGGGGTACGGGAGAGCAGTTCTTC. As protein: CASSLKGGTGEQFF. The full variable domain, completed using reference TRBV7-3 and TRBJ2-1, is GAGVSQTPSNKVTEKGKYVELRCDPISGHTALYWYRQSLGQGPEFLIYFQGTGAADDSGLPNDRFFAVRPEGSVSTLKIQRTERGDSAVYLCASSLKGGTGEQFFGPGTRLTVL.

The V gene is TRBV20-1, the J gene TRBJ2-5, with 8 bases lining up with TRBD2. The J segment lost 0 bases and the V segment lost 0 bases, leaving 3 bases of the junction unmatched. The CDR3 totals 15 residues. Germline V gives CDR1 DFQATT, CDR2 SNEGSKA (reference sequence). CDR3 sequence: CSARDRRGDQETQYF. CDR3 nucleotides: TGCAGTGCTAGAGATCGGCGGGGGGACCAAGAGACCCAGTACTTC.

This clonotype appeared a few times. The chain combines TRBV5-1 with TRBJ2-2, with 13 bases aligning to TRBD2. The CDR3 runs 18 residues. Per the germline V gene, CDR1 is SGHRS and CDR2 is YFSETQ. V lost 3 bases, J lost 0 bases, and 5 bases stayed unmatched. The DNA for the CDR3 is TGCGCCAGCAGCTCCACCGGACTAGCGGGGGCGAACACCGGGGAGCTGTTTTTT. Residues: CASSSTGLAGANTGELFF.

This chain connects TRBV21-1 to TRBJ2-5; TRBD1, the table's D call, was not compared with the DNA. The closer fit of TRBJ2-1 to the DNA end suggests the J call may be wrong. TRBV21-1 is an annotated pseudogene. The CDR3 extends over 14 amino acids. CDR3 sequence: CARTSGGAPDEQFF. DNA of the CDR3: TGTGCCAGGACAAGCGGGGGGGCCCCGGATGAGCAGTTCTTC.

This clonotype has a handful of counts. The chain employs TRBV30 and TRBJ1-4; D may be TRBD1 (6 bases). Between the trimmed V and J ends, which lost 3 bases and 7 bases, there was a span of 12 bases. Per the germline V gene, CDR1 is GTSNPN and CDR2 is SVGIG (reference sequence). The CDR3 totals 13 residues. As DNA, the CDR3 is TGTGCCTGGAGGCAGGGGTTGCTTGAAAAACTGTTTTTT. Protein product: CAWRQGLLEKLFF. Looking up the rest from reference TRBV30 and TRBJ1-4 gives the full variable domain: SQTIHQWPATLVQPVGSPLSLECTVEGTSNPNLYWYRQAAGRGLQLLFYSVGIGQISSEVPQNLSASRPQDRQFILSSKKLLLSDSGFYLCAWRQGLLEKLFFGSGTQLSVL.

The V call is TRBV29-1, the J call TRBJ2-7; the D is unclear. The CDR3 contains 15 residues. Trimming took 2 bases from V and 0 from J, leaving 14 bases between them. CDR1 and CDR2 (germline): SQVTM, ANQGSEA. CDR3 nucleotide sequence: TGCAGCGTTGAATCTAGGCAGAAAAGCTCCTACGAGCAGTACTTC. This gives the protein CSVESRQKSSYEQYF.

A few counts support this clonotype. This chain uses TRBV7-2 with TRBJ1-2; no firm D call. The germline V gene encodes CDR1 SGHTA and CDR2 FQGNSA. V dropped 1 base and J dropped 8 bases, with 14 bases sitting between them. This CDR3 is built from 14 residues. The CDR3 region is CASSLVTDVGGYTF. Written as DNA, the CDR3 is TGTGCCAGCAGCTTAGTCACCGACGTTGGGGGCTACACCTTC.

This clonotype was recorded a few times. The chain is built from TRBV7-2 and TRBJ2-3; D might be TRBD2 (6 bases). V lost 5 bases, J lost 6 bases, and 15 bases lay in between. Per the germline V gene, CDR1 is SGHTA and CDR2 is FQGNSA. The CDR3 length is 14 residues. CDR3 bases: TGTGCCAGCAGCCTTCTGGGACTCGATGATACGCAGTATTTT. Its protein product is CASSLLGLDDTQYF. Using reference TRBV7-2 and TRBJ2-3 for the parts outside the CDR3, the full variable domain is GAGVSQSPSNKVTEKGKDVELRCDPISGHTALYWYRQSLGQGLEFLIYFQGNSAPDKSGLPSDRFSAERTGGSVSTLTIQRTQQEDSAVYLCASSLLGLDDTQYFGPGTRLTVL.

The J gene is TRBJ1-3, the V gene TRBV4-3; D gene uncertain. The V end was cut by 0 bases, the J end by 7 bases, with 7 bases between. This CDR3 comprises 13 residues. Per germline, CDR1 LGHNA and CDR2 YSLEER. In DNA, the CDR3 is TGCGCCAGCAGCCAAGATTCAACTAACACCATATATTTT. This translates into CASSQDSTNTIYF.

This clonotype was seen repeatedly, ten times or more. The genes are TRBV24-1 and TRBJ2-3; TRBD2 is a possible D gene (5 bases). Trimming took off 8 bases at V and 7 bases at J, with 15 bases between the two ends. Germline V CDR1 and CDR2: KGHDR, SFDVKD. The length of the CDR3 is 13 residues. CDR3 sequence: CATIFKGRNTQYF. DNA for the CDR3: TGTGCCACCATCTTCAAAGGGAGAAATACGCAGTATTTT.